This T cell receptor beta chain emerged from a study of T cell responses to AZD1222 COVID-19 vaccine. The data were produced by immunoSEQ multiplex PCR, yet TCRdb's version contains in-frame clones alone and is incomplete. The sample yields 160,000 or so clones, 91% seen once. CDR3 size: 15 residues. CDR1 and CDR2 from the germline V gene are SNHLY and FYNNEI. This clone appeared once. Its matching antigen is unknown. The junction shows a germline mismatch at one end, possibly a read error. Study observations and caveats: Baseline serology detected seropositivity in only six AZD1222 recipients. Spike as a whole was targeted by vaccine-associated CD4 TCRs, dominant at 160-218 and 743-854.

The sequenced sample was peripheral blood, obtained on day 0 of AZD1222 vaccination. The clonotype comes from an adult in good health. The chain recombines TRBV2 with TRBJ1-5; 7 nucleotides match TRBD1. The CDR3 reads CASREGGGLRGPQHF. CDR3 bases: TGTGCCAGCAGAGAAGGAGGGGGCCTAAGGGGGCCCCAGCATTTT.